This T cell receptor (beta chain) is drawn from a study of T cell responses to AZD1222 COVID-19 vaccine (dated by TCRdb to 2020 to 2023). At the level of the whole study: TCR sequencing covered 233 trial participants: some 210 given two doses of AZD1222 and approximately 25 given two doses of MenACWY control vaccine. Trial participants were enrolled by age into 18-55, 56-69 and 70-plus year subgroups, with roughly 160, 29 and 62 TCR-sequenced participants respectively. Study-wide conclusions, independent of this receptor: CD4 TCRs associated with the vaccine covered the entire spike protein, and the dominant responses were in regions 160-218 and 743-854. Most participants were white British and females outnumbered males, and the authors suggested that clonal diversity may have been underestimated. Because no day 14 peak-response samples were available, the repertoires could be characterized only after the peak T cell response. The 56-69-year group was small, and its depth increase did not reach significance, likely because of low power. Nearly half of unique spike-specific TCRs reportedly recognized epitopes outside regions mutated in the B.1.351 and B.1.1.7 variants. Conclusions about previously exposed vaccinees are limited, since just six AZD1222 recipients were seropositive for SARS-CoV-2 at baseline. A significant rise in spike-specific TCR breadth and depth was observed after two AZD1222 doses relative to day 0 and relative to MenACWY recipients.

The time point tag for this specimen amounts to: about 28 days (+/-7) after the second vaccine dose. AZD1222 recipients given second doses at about 4 weeks or at about 12 weeks were pooled, since spike-specific TCR depth and breadth were not found to differ between the two schedules. The vaccinee samples were drawn from two UK trials, COV001 and COV002, one of which was a single-blind randomized controlled phase 2/3 trial testing AZD1222 (ChAdOx1 nCoV-19) in healthy adults. Trial participant PBMC samples were collected at day 0 and day 28 after the second dose for TCRbeta chain sequencing. As to this clone: Which antigen it targets is not known. Base qualities are not at hand, and no much larger clone is one base apart.

The CDR3 regions of human TCRbeta chains were subjected to immunosequencing. The authors' analysis ran thus. Repertoire TCRs were checked for matches against a reference library of SARS-CoV-2-specific TCRs that had been generated using the MIRA antigen-specificity platform. Breadth was defined as the fraction of unique TCRs that were SARS-CoV-2-associated, and depth was defined as the fraction of total T cells that were SARS-CoV-2-associated. Using the MIRA data, every spike-specific TCR was mapped to the spike region that the TCR reacted to and assigned to either a CD4 or a CD8 class. Log10-transformed breadth and depth values were compared by one-way ANOVA with Sidak's multiple comparisons tests. Here the immuneACCESS table is served through TCRdb, limited to in-frame sequences with V and J called. Missing clones are a known gap in these copies; in checked studies unresolved V genes cover under half, and the rest lacks a known reason. That table is the source of V, J and clone size, and D and trimming were worked out from the DNA. This sample is represented by some 110,000 clones; around 85% of them were singletons. In total, the top ten clones hold about 4.4% of the sample.

This TCR was recovered from an adult who received the AZD1222 COVID-19 vaccine. Sequenced here: peripheral blood, sampled 28 days after the second AZD1222 dose.

In nucleotides, the sequence is TGTGCCAGCAGCAAACAGGGGGCCTCCTACAATGAGCAGTTCTTC. It is translated as CASSKQGASYNEQFF. The V gene is TRBV5-4 and the J gene is TRBJ2-1; TRBD1 matches 9 bases in the middle. Reading the germline V gene (reference sequence) gives CDR1 SGHNT and CDR2 YYREEE. Clipping removes 4 bases from V and 0 bases from J, with 2 as the unmatched junction base count. From the cysteine through the phenylalanine, the CDR3 covers 15 amino acids. The sequence is cut down to CDR3 DNA, 45 bases in frame from base 1.